One sample yielded the 3 T cell receptor beta chains listed below, sequenced in a study of blood T cell repertoires in COVID-19. Libraries were prepared by immunoSEQ multiplex PCR; TCRdb keeps only in-frame clonotypes and omits some of them. The sample consists of 150,000 to 200,000 clones, about 88% of them appearing once. Source material: peripheral blood. The receptors were gathered from a man younger than 35 with acute or convalescent COVID-19.

Only a few counts were recorded for this clone. The V gene is TRBV6-4, the J gene TRBJ1-6; TRBD1 matches at 10 bases. CDR3 size: 16 residues. Germline-derived CDR1 and CDR2 are MRHNA and SNTAGT. The J segment lost 8 bases and the V segment lost 4 bases, leaving 8 bases of the junction unmatched. CDR3 sequence: CASSVVTGGIYSPLHF. The CDR3 region has the DNA TGTGCCAGCAGTGTGGTGACAGGGGGCATATATTCACCCCTCCACTTT.

The V call is TRBV6-5, the J call TRBJ1-6; tentatively, D is TRBD1 (5 bases). Looked up from germline, CDR1 is MNHEY and CDR2 is SVGAGI. The CDR3 sequence is 14 residues long. Trimming removed 6 bases from V and 9 bases from J, with 15 bases in between. CDR3 residues: CASRGQGLGSPLHF. The CDR3 nucleotides read TGTGCCAGCAGGGGCCAGGGCTTGGGTTCACCCCTCCACTTT.

CDR3 sequence: CASSAIQGAVGNTIYF. The CDR3 DNA is TGTGCCAGCTCGGCGATACAGGGGGCCGTTGGAAACACCATATATTTT. The chain uses TRBV18 and TRBJ1-3; 9 positions agree with TRBD1. Germline loops: CDR1 KGHSH, CDR2 LQKENI. The CDR3 loop spans 16 amino acids. The trim removed 6 bases at V and 3 bases at J, leaving 9 bases unmatched.